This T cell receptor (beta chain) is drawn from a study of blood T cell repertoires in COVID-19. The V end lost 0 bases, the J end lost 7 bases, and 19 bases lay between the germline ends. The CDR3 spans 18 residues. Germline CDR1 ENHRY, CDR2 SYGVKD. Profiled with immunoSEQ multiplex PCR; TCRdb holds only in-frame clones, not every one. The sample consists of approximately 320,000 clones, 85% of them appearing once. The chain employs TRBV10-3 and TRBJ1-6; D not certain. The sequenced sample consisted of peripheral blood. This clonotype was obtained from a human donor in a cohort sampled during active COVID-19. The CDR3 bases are TGTGCCATCAGTGAGTCGATTGCGGAGATCTTGGTGAATTCACCCCTCCACTTT. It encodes CAISESIAEILVNSPLHF.